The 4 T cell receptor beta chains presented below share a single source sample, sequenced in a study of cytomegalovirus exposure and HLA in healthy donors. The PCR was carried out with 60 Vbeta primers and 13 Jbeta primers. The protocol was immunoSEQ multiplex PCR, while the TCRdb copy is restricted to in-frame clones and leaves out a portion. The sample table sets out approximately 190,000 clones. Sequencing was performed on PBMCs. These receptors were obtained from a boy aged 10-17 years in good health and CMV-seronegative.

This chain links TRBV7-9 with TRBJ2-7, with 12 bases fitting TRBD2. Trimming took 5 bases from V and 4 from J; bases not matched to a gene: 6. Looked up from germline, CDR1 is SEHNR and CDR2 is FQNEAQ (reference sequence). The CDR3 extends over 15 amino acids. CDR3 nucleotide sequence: TGTGCCAGCAGCCACCGGACTAGCGGGGTGTACGAGCAGTACTTC. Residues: CASSHRTSGVYEQYF.

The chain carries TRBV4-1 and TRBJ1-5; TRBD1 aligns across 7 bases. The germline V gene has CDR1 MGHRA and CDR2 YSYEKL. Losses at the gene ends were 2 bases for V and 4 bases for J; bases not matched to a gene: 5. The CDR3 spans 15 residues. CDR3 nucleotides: TGCGCCAGCAGCCAACTAGGACAGGTAAATCAGCCCCAGCATTTT. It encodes CASSQLGQVNQPQHF.

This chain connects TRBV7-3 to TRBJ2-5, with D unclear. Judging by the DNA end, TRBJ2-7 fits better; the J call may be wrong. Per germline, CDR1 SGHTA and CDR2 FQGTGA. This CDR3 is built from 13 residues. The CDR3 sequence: CASSPNRDYEQYF. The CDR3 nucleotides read TGTGCCAGCAGCCCAAACAGAGACTACGAGCAGTACTTC.

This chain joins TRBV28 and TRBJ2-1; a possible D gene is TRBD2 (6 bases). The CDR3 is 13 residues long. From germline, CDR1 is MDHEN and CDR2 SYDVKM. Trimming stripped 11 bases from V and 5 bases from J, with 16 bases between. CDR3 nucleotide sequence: TGTGCCCTGGGGACTCCCCTTGACAATGAGCAGTTCTTC. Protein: CALGTPLDNEQFF.